This T cell receptor (beta chain) was observed in a study of T-cell reconstitution after alpha-beta-depleted transplantation in children. TCRbeta library construction was performed incorporating unique molecular identifiers. MiXCR, applied by TCRdb to the PCR reads, yields one record per CDR3 protein. The profile shows around 250,000 distinct CDR3 sequences, 9.9% of them singletons. The CDR3 runs to 13 residues. Per the germline V gene, CDR1 is SGHTA and CDR2 is FQGTGA. Losses at the gene ends were 5 bases for V and 4 bases for J; bases not matched to a gene: 3. This chain joins TRBV7-3 and TRBJ2-7, with 9 bases fitting TRBD1. The clonotype originates from a human donor who donated a stem cell graft to a child with SCID. Sample: PBMCs from the stem cell graft donor, taken from the stem cell graft. CDR3 in DNA: TGTGCCAGCAGCACGACAGGGGGATACGAGCAGTACTTC. It translates to CASSTTGGYEQYF. Complete variable domain (other parts from reference TRBV7-3 and TRBJ2-7): GAGVSQTPSNKVTEKGKYVELRCDPISGHTALYWYRQSLGQGPEFLIYFQGTGAADDSGLPNDRFFAVRPEGSVSTLKIQRTERGDSAVYLCASSTTGGYEQYFGPGTRLTVT.